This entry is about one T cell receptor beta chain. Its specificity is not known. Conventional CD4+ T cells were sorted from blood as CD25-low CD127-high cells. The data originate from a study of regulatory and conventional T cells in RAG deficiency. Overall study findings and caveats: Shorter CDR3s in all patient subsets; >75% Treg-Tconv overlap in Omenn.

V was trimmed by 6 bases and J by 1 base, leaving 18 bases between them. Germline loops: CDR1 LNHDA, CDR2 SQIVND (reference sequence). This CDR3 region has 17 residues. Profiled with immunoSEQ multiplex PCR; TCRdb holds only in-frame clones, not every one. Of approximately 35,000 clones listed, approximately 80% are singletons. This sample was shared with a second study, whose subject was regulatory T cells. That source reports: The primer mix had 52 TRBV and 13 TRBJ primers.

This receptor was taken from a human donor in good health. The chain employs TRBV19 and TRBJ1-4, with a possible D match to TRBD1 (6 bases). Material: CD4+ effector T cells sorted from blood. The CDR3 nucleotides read TGTGCCAGTAGGGGGGCATTCACAGGGAGAACTAATGAAAAACTGTTTTTT. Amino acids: CASRGAFTGRTNEKLFF.